The rows below give T cell receptor beta chains drawn from one sample of a study of control samples from healthy donors and cancer patients. Some clones are missing from TCRdb's copy, which holds only in-frame ones; the method was immunoSEQ multiplex PCR. The sample lists fewer than 90,000 clones; around 87% were seen once. The sequencing input was blood. The receptors originated from a middle-aged man in good health. Each CDR3 is given with its conserved first and last residue. The D gene is left open where the match is weak. Only some rows state a clone size, as once, few, many or a class for expanded clones.

cdr3_length: 13; v_call: TRBV14; j_call: TRBJ1-2; clone_size: -; d_call: -; cdr3_nt: TGTGCCAGCAGCGACCAACAGTCAGGCGGCTACACCTTC; cdr3_aa: CASSDQQSGGYTF
cdr3_length: 17; v_call: TRBV4-3; j_call: TRBJ1-3; clone_size: -; d_call: -; cdr3_nt: TGCGCCAGCAGCCCTCTCGGGGCTAGCTTCTCTGGAAACACCATATATTTT; cdr3_aa: CASSPLGASFSGNTIYF
cdr3_length: 15; v_call: TRBV5-1; j_call: TRBJ2-1; clone_size: -; d_call: -; cdr3_nt: TGCGCCAGCAGCCGCGCCGAGGCCGTATACAATGAGCAGTTCTTC; cdr3_aa: CASSRAEAVYNEQFF
cdr3_length: 16; v_call: TRBV10-3; j_call: TRBJ1-3; clone_size: once; d_call: -; cdr3_nt: TGTGCCATCAGTGAGTCCCTCTGGAAAGCGGGAAACACCATATATTTT; cdr3_aa: CAISESLWKAGNTIYF
cdr3_length: 15; v_call: TRBV5-4; j_call: TRBJ2-1; clone_size: -; d_call: TRBD1; cdr3_nt: TGTGCCAGCAGAGAAGGGGGCATGGACTACAATGAGCAGTTCTTC; cdr3_aa: CASREGGMDYNEQFF
cdr3_length: 15; v_call: TRBV5-5; j_call: TRBJ1-1; clone_size: -; d_call: -; cdr3_nt: TGTGCCAGCAGCTTGGTGATGGGGGCGAGCACTGAAGCTTTCTTT; cdr3_aa: CASSLVMGASTEAFF
cdr3_length: 16; v_call: TRBV4-2; j_call: TRBJ2-7; clone_size: -; d_call: TRBD2; cdr3_nt: TGTGCCAGCAGCATTCCCGGGACTAGCGTTTTCTACGAGCAGTACTTC; cdr3_aa: CASSIPGTSVFYEQYF
cdr3_length: 15; v_call: TRBV6-1; j_call: TRBJ2-5; clone_size: -; d_call: TRBD1; cdr3_nt: TGTGCCAGCAGTGAAACAGGCAGGGACAGAGAGACCCAGTACTTC; cdr3_aa: CASSETGRDRETQYF
cdr3_length: 15; v_call: TRBV7-2; j_call: TRBJ2-3; clone_size: -; d_call: TRBD2; cdr3_nt: TGTGCCAGCAGCTTACCGGGGAGGGGCACAGATACGCAGTATTTT; cdr3_aa: CASSLPGRGTDTQYF
cdr3_length: 18; v_call: TRBV5-1; j_call: TRBJ2-1; clone_size: few; d_call: TRBD2; cdr3_nt: TGCGCCAGCAGCTCACCCAGACTAGCGGGCTCCTCCTACAATGAGCAGTTCTTC; cdr3_aa: CASSSPRLAGSSYNEQFF
cdr3_length: 15; v_call: TRBV6-2/TRBV6-3; j_call: TRBJ1-6; clone_size: -; d_call: -; cdr3_nt: TGTGCCAGCAGTTACTCGAGAGGTGCCAATTCACCCCTCCACTTT; cdr3_aa: CASSYSRGANSPLHF
cdr3_length: 14; v_call: TRBV7-2; j_call: TRBJ1-1; clone_size: -; d_call: TRBD1; cdr3_nt: TGTGCCAGCAGCTTACAAGGACAGGGCACTGAAGCTTTCTTT; cdr3_aa: CASSLQGQGTEAFF
cdr3_length: 10; v_call: TRBV2; j_call: TRBJ2-7; clone_size: -; d_call: -; cdr3_nt: TGTGCCAGCAGTGATTACGAGCAGTACTTC; cdr3_aa: CASSDYEQYF
cdr3_length: 16; v_call: TRBV15; j_call: TRBJ1-5; clone_size: once; d_call: -; cdr3_nt: TGTGCCACCAGCTTGGACCGGGACGTACGCAATCAGCCCCAGCATTTT; cdr3_aa: CATSLDRDVRNQPQHF
cdr3_length: 13; v_call: TRBV5-1; j_call: TRBJ2-7; clone_size: -; d_call: -; cdr3_nt: TGCGCCAGCAGCCTGCAGGAGACCTACGAGCAGTACTTC; cdr3_aa: CASSLQETYEQYF
cdr3_length: 14; v_call: TRBV19; j_call: TRBJ2-7; clone_size: -; d_call: -; cdr3_nt: TGTGCCAGTAGTAAGATTGGCTCATCCTACGAGCAGTACTTC; cdr3_aa: CASSKIGSSYEQYF